One and the same sample provided the 9 T cell receptor beta chains below, sequenced in a study of blood T cell repertoires in COVID-19. Profiling relied on immunoSEQ multiplex PCR, and the TCRdb table lists in-frame clones only, not all of them. The data show approximately 200,000 clones, with approximately 91% seen just once and around 2.3% held by the top ten. Sequencing used peripheral blood. These receptors were taken from a man aged 65-85 years with active or convalescent COVID-19.

The chain has TRBV6-6 and TRBJ1-2; unclear D gene. CDR3 length: 13 residues. Trimming pared 4 bases from V and 8 bases from J, leaving 14 bases between. Germline lookup yields CDR1 MNHNY and CDR2 SVGAGI (reference sequence). DNA for the CDR3: TGTGCCAGCAGTTTAGACCTCCTGGAGGGCTACACCTTC. This translates into CASSLDLLEGYTF.

This rearrangement joins TRBV28 to TRBJ2-7; D is unclear. The CDR3 has 13 amino acids. Trimming shortened V by 6 bases and J by 4 bases, and 13 bases separated the two germline ends. Germline V gene data show CDR1 as MDHEN and CDR2 as SYDVKM. The CDR3 protein is CASSHQAPYEQYF. The CDR3 DNA reads as TGTGCCAGCAGCCACCAGGCACCTTACGAGCAGTACTTC.

The chain has TRBV9 and TRBJ2-1, with 7 nucleotides matching TRBD1. V was clipped by 0 bases and J by 1 base; unmatched bases: 10. Germline V gives CDR1 SGDLS, CDR2 YYNGEE. This CDR3 comprises 18 residues. DNA for the CDR3: TGTGCCAGCAGCGTAGAGCCGTTGAGACAGGGTTCCTACAATGAGCAGTTCTTC. Translation gives CASSVEPLRQGSYNEQFF.

This chain links TRBV3-1 (or the pseudogene TRBV3-2) with TRBJ1-3; 7 nucleotides align to TRBD1. CDR1 and CDR2 from the germline V gene are LGHDT and YNNKEL (reference sequence). V shed 3 bases, J shed 8 bases, and the junction held 10 bases outside the gene matches. CDR3 length: 15 amino acids. CDR3 coding DNA: TGTGCCAGCAGCCATCTTCGACAGGGTGAGGACACCATATATTTT. Translating it yields CASSHLRQGEDTIYF.

CDR3 bases: TGTGCCAGCTCACCACCGAGCCGTCCCACCGGGGAGCTGTTTTTT. This translates into CASSPPSRPTGELFF. This chain joins TRBV18 and TRBJ2-2; D is ambiguous. CDR3 length equals 15 residues. The germline V gene encodes CDR1 KGHSH and CDR2 LQKENI. V lost 0 bases to trimming and J lost 4 bases, with 9 bases between them.

V is TRBV14 and J is TRBJ1-4; D call uncertain. The CDR3 length is 18 residues. The germline V gene encodes CDR1 SGHDN and CDR2 FVKESK. Trimming stripped 1 base from V and 5 bases from J, with 20 bases between. The CDR3 reads CASSQVRSPGEFNEKLFF. CDR3 DNA: TGTGCCAGCAGCCAAGTAAGAAGCCCCGGGGAATTCAATGAAAAACTGTTTTTT. Complete variable domain (other parts from reference TRBV14 and TRBJ1-4): EAGVTQFPSHSVIEKGQTVTLRCDPISGHDNLYWYRRVMGKEIKFLLHFVKESKQDESGMPNNRFLAERTGGTYSTLKVQPAELEDSGVYFCASSQVRSPGEFNEKLFFGSGTQLSVL.

The chain uses TRBV28 and TRBJ2-5, with D perhaps TRBD2 (5 bases). V lost 7 bases and J 2 bases, leaving 11 bases between the germline ends. This CDR3 spans 13 amino acids. CDR1 MDHEN and CDR2 SYDVKM come from the germline V gene. DNA for the CDR3: TGTGCCAGCATAGCCGGCGGGCAAGAGACCCAGTACTTC. This encodes CASIAGGQETQYF.

The chain employs TRBV19 and TRBJ1-6, with TRBD1 identical over 10 bases. CDR3 length equals 19 residues. V dropped 3 bases and J dropped 0; count of bases not matched to a gene: 8. CDR1 and CDR2 from the germline V gene are LNHDA and SQIVND (reference sequence). The DNA for the CDR3 is TGTGCCAGTAGTATGCCGGGACAGGGGCCTTTCTCCTATAATTCACCCCTCCACTTT. Protein: CASSMPGQGPFSYNSPLHF.

The chain employs TRBV11-3 and TRBJ2-3; 8 nucleotides match TRBD2. CDR1 is SGHNT and CDR2 is YENEEA in the germline V gene. V lost 1 base and J lost 3; bases outside the gene matches: 3. CDR3 length: 15 amino acids. The CDR3 nucleotides are TGTGCCAGCAGCTTAGGAGCGGGAGATACAGATACGCAGTATTTT. Translation gives CASSLGAGDTDTQYF.